What follows are 4 T cell receptor beta chains derived from one specimen sequenced in a study of OX40 agonist ivuxolimab in advanced cancers. Data came from immunoSEQ multiplex PCR; TCRdb stores just in-frame clones and leaves some out. The repertoire holds roughly 53,000 clones, 70% to 90% seen once, with less than 2% in the top ten. The sample in question was CD4+ or CD8+ T cells sorted from blood, obtained in a trial of the OX40 agonist ivuxolimab. Receptors were obtained from an adult with an advanced solid tumor such as melanoma, head and neck, liver or kidney cancer.

This chain links TRBV20-1 with TRBJ2-3, with D unclear. The germline V and J ends were trimmed by 0 bases and 5 bases, with 3 bases remaining between them. This CDR3 has 11 residues. Per the germline V gene, CDR1 is DFQATT and CDR2 is SNEGSKA (reference sequence). CDR3 DNA: TGCAGTGCTAGAGATAAAGATACGCAGTATTTT. Its protein is CSARDKDTQYF.

The rearrangement uses TRBV7-9 and TRBJ1-5; unclear D gene. Per germline, CDR1 SEHNR and CDR2 FQNEAQ (reference sequence). Trimming removed 0 bases from V and 9 bases from J, with 9 bases in between. The CDR3 extends over 13 amino acids. CDR3 nucleotide sequence: TGTGCCAGCAGCTTAGCTGCGGTCGCGCCCCAGCATTTT. It encodes CASSLAAVAPQHF.

The chain combines TRBV10-3 with TRBJ2-1; a weak D match, TRBD1 (6 bases). The CDR3 length is 14 residues. CDR1 is ENHRY, CDR2 SYGVKD, per germline. Trimming cost V 5 bases and J 2 bases, with 10 bases left between them. The CDR3 DNA is TGTGCCATCAGTCCAGGGGTACCCTACAATGAGCAGTTCTTC. Amino acids: CAISPGVPYNEQFF.

J is TRBJ1-2 and V is TRBV9; D uncertain. The length of the CDR3 is 13 residues. The germline V gene has CDR1 SGDLS and CDR2 YYNGEE. Trimming cost V 0 bases and J 4 bases, with 7 bases left between them. The CDR3 region is CASSVVGTYGYTF. The CDR3, as DNA: TGTGCCAGCAGCGTAGTGGGCACCTATGGCTACACCTTC.